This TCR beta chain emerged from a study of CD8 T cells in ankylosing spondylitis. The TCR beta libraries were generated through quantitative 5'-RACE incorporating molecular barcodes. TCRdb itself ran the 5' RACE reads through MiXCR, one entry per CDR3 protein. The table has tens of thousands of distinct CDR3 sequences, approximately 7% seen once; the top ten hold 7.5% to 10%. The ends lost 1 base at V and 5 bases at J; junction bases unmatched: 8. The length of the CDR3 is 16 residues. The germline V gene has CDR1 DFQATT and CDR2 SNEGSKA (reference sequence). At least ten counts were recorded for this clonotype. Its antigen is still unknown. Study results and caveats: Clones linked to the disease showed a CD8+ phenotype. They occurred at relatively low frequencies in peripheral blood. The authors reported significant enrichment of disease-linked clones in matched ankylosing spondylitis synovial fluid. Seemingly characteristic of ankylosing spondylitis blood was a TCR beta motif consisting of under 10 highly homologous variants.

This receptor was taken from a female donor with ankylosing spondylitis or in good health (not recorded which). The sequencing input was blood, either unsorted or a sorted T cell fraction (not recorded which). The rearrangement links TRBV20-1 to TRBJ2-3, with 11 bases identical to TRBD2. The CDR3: CSARAILAGAVDTQYF. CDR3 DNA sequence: TGCAGTGCTAGAGCCATACTAGCGGGGGCGGTAGATACGCAGTATTTT.